This T cell receptor (beta chain) was sequenced during a study of cytomegalovirus exposure and HLA in healthy donors. As for the study in general: From HLA-typed donors, an early data release held roughly 80 million unique TCRs. Study results and caveats: Productive rates of about 90% or about 30% were seen for most TCR beta V segments in an earlier analysis. No immune exposure information besides CMV serostatus was available.

PCR used 60 Vbeta primers and 13 Jbeta primers. Original data processing: An analysis performed later counted 74 million or so unique TCR beta chains (approximately 11 million of them shared). Repertoires were generated with immunoSEQ multiplex PCR, while TCRdb's copy carries only in-frame clones and drops some. The DNA gave D and trimming, while V, J and clone size come from that table. The sample shows about 93,000 clones, around 76% of them seen only once. The CDR3 contains 15 residues. The V gene end was trimmed by 3 bases and the J gene end by 4 bases; junction bases not matched to a gene: 6. Germline CDR1 is MNHNY and CDR2 is SVGAGI (reference sequence). Worth noting for this clone: Its cognate antigen is unknown.

The V call is TRBV6-6, the J call TRBJ2-3; 8 bases align to TRBD2. The sample consisted of PBMCs. This receptor was taken from a man under 40 in good health and CMV-seronegative. CDR3 sequence reads: CASSYSGGQADTQYF. The CDR3 nucleotides read TGTGCCAGCAGTTATTCGGGGGGGCAGGCAGATACGCAGTATTTT.